The 2 T cell receptor beta chains given below trace back to one sample, sequenced in a study of memory CD4+ T cells and cytomegalovirus serostatus. Single viable CD3+CD4+CD8-CD45RO+ cells were sorted as the memory CD4+ T cells. TCRdb's copy holds only in-frame clones and misses some; the assay was immunoSEQ multiplex PCR. The sample records 30,000 to 40,000 clones, roughly 78% being singletons. The sequenced sample was memory CD4+ T cells from blood. The receptors were sampled from an adult in good health and CMV-seronegative.

This clone was observed a few times. The chain employs TRBV29-1 and TRBJ1-1; no clear D gene. V was shortened by 6 bases and J by 7 bases, with 12 bases between the two germline ends. Looked up from germline, CDR1 is SQVTM and CDR2 is ANQGSEA. This CDR3 region has 11 residues. The CDR3 region has the DNA TGCAGCGTGATGGCAGGATATGAAGCTTTCTTT. Translated, it gives CSVMAGYEAFF. Looking up the rest from reference TRBV29-1 and TRBJ1-1 gives the full variable domain: SAVISQKPSRDICQRGTSLTIQCQVDSQVTMMFWYRQQPGQSLTLIATANQGSEATYESGFVIDKFPISRPNLTFSTLTVSNMSPEDSSIYLCSVMAGYEAFFGQGTRLTVV.

This clone was observed a handful of times. V is TRBV11-2 and J is TRBJ1-5; no definite D call. Germline V gene data show CDR1 as SGHAT and CDR2 as FQNNGV. Trimming stripped 5 bases from V and 0 bases from J, with 2 bases between. The CDR3 runs to 12 residues. In DNA form, the CDR3 reads TGTGCCAGCAGCCTTAGCAATCAGCCCCAGCATTTT. It specifies CASSLSNQPQHF.